This is a list of T cell receptor beta chains from one sample in a study of identical twins. In TCRdb, the 5' RACE reads were re-called with MiXCR into one record per CDR3 protein. This repertoire shows about 520,000 distinct CDR3 sequences, less than 25% found once; its top ten account for around 1%. The same sample was also studied in work on T cells expressing NK-cell markers.

Input material: CD4+ T cells sorted from blood. The source of these receptors is a woman aged 18-30 years in good health. CDR3s include the opening cysteine and the closing phenylalanine or tryptophan. Fields, in order: V gene, J gene, clone size, CDR3 protein. For some rows the clone size is stated as once, few or many, or as a class when expanded; others skip it.

>TRBV21-1|TRBJ2-7|NA
CASSKGQGGDEQYF
>TRBV20-1|TRBJ2-1|few
CSASRSSGSWDEQFF
>TRBV20-1|TRBJ2-1|many
CSARDGRNEQFF
>TRBV6-1|TRBJ2-3|many
CASKWSGRGSDTQYF
>TRBV12-3/TRBV12-4|TRBJ1-1|many
CASSFDANTEAFF
>TRBV5-1|TRBJ2-2|NA
CASSFGGTTGELFF
>TRBV6-1|TRBJ2-7|NA
CASVPSGLLGSRQYF
>TRBV6-2/TRBV6-3|TRBJ2-7|few
CASSSRLEEYEQYF
>TRBV30|TRBJ2-2|NA
CAWSETNTGELFF
>TRBV7-2|TRBJ2-1|NA
CASTSLREAGGLGEQFF
>TRBV7-2|TRBJ2-1|few
CASSFWDSTYNEQFF
>TRBV10-3|TRBJ2-1|few
CAIRSTNEQFF
>TRBV27|TRBJ1-2|many
CASSHRTDGYGYTF
>TRBV6-1|TRBJ1-2|NA
CASSEAEPRRGPFGYTF
>TRBV7-6|TRBJ2-5|NA
CASSLQTFQETQYF
>TRBV2|TRBJ1-2|NA
CASSDRRLEYGYTF
>TRBV20-1|TRBJ2-1|few
CSARDPDGGWPSSYNEQFF
>TRBV9|TRBJ1-2|few
CASSVGGGRDYGYTF
>TRBV7-3|TRBJ2-2|few
CASSPWGQNTGELFF
>TRBV10-3|TRBJ2-5|few
CAIGTSVLPGETQYF
>TRBV4-3|TRBJ2-7|NA
CASSQAPDSTYEQYF
>TRBV5-1|TRBJ2-7|few
CASSWIPTNEQYF
>TRBV15|TRBJ2-2|NA
CATSAYGEQTGELFF
>TRBV20-1|TRBJ2-4|few
CSASSGTSKNIQYF
>TRBV24-1|TRBJ2-2|few
CATSGTGDTGELFF
>TRBV6-1|TRBJ2-7|NA
CASSPGSGGAYEQYF
>TRBV19|TRBJ2-1|NA
CASSLRLTSGDEQFF
>TRBV6-1|TRBJ2-3|NA
CASSEAMGARDTQYF